The TCR beta chain described here comes from a study of Ad26.COV2.S vaccination and SARS-CoV-2 variants. V gave up 3 bases and J gave up 4 bases, with 20 bases separating them. The CDR3 is made up of 17 amino acids. Germline loops: CDR1 SGHDT, CDR2 YYEEEE. The method was immunoSEQ multiplex PCR; TCRdb's version includes in-frame clones alone and lacks a portion of them. The sample shows more than 300,000 clones, 86% of them seen only once. The treatment denotes: around 19 received Ad26.COV2.S at low or high dose, single or two shots; about 5 received placebo; per-sample allocation not given. Sampling occurred on day 63 after the first vaccine or placebo injection.

The receptor was derived from a person between 18 and 59 years old who received the Ad26.COV2.S COVID-19 vaccine or a placebo. The chain uses TRBV5-6 and TRBJ1-5; D is perhaps TRBD1 (6 bases). This material consisted of peripheral blood, taken in a trial of Ad26.COV2.S vaccine versus placebo. DNA for the CDR3: TGTGCCAGCAGCTCGCGGCTCGGGGGGGCTGGTAATCAGCCCCAGCATTTT. Translation gives CASSSRLGGAGNQPQHF.